This is a list of T cell receptor beta chains from one sample in a study of tumor-infiltrating lymphocytes in primary liver carcinoma. TCRdb independently ran MiXCR on the multiplex PCR reads; one entry per CDR3 protein. The sample contains 300,000 to 400,000 distinct CDR3 sequences, roughly two thirds of which appear only once. Sequenced: peripheral blood. The receptors shown here come from a man aged 35 to 55 with primary liver carcinoma and hepatitis B virus infection. CDR3s include the opening cysteine and the closing phenylalanine or tryptophan. The D gene is left open where the match is weak. Clone size appears in some rows only: once, few, many, or a class for an expanded clone.

clone size,D gene,J gene,V gene,CDR3 DNA,CDR3 protein
-,-,TRBJ2-2,TRBV4-1,TGCGCCAGCAGTTATACCGGGGGTAACACCGGGGTGCTGTTTTTT,CASSYTGGNTGVLFF
-,-,TRBJ1-1,TRBV29-1,TGCAGCGTTGAATCCATAGAGGCCAGGGATGCTTTCTTT,CSVESIEARDAFF
-,TRBD1,TRBJ1-1,TRBV19,TGTGCCAGTATCCAAATGAGACAGGGATCCACTGAAGCTTTCTTT,CASIQMRQGSTEAFF
many,TRBD1,TRBJ2-7,TRBV6-5,TGTGCCAGCAGTCGGGACAGGCAGAACCACGAGCAGTACTTC,CASSRDRQNHEQYF
-,-,TRBJ2-5,TRBV11-2,TGTGCCAGCAGCCCAGATTCGGGTCCCCAGTACTTC,CASSPDSGPQYF
-,TRBD2,TRBJ2-7,TRBV11-2,TGTGCCAGCAGCTTAACTAGCGGAGAATCTTACGAGCAGTACTTC,CASSLTSGESYEQYF
-,-,TRBJ2-2,TRBV5-1,TGCGCCAGCACCTTGGTCGGGGAGCTGTTTTTT,CASTLVGELFF
many,-,TRBJ1-2,TRBV12-3/TRBV12-4,TGTGCCAGCAGTTTAGTGGGGCTTCAGTCTAAGTTTTTC,CASSLVGLQSKFF
-,-,TRBJ2-1,TRBV6-6,TGTGCCAGCATATACCGAGATGGTGAGCAGTTCTTC,CASIYRDGEQFF
many,-,TRBJ1-1,TRBV6-1,TGTGCCAGCACCCCAATCAGGGGTACCACTGAAGCTTTCTTT,CASTPIRGTTEAFF
-,-,TRBJ2-1,TRBV11-2,TGTACCAGCAGCCCAGACGCGGGACTGGCGGGAAGGGAGCAGTTCTTC,CTSSPDAGLAGREQFF
-,-,TRBJ2-6,TRBV7-8,TGTGCCAGCAGCACTTGGACGGGACGCTCTGGGGCCAACGACCTGACTTTC,CASSTWTGRSGANDLTF
few,TRBD1,TRBJ2-7,TRBV11-2,TGTGCCAGCAACAGGGACAGGACAACCTACGAGCAGTACTTC,CASNRDRTTYEQYF
many,TRBD1,TRBJ2-7,TRBV5-4,TGTGCCAGCACCCGATCAGGGGGTTCGTACGAGCAGTACTTC,CASTRSGGSYEQYF
-,-,TRBJ2-1,TRBV11-1,TGTGCCGGCAGCTCCCAAGGACGGTTCTATGAGCAGTTCTTC,CAGSSQGRFYEQFF
-,-,TRBJ1-1,TRBV7-9,TGTGCCAACAGCTCCGGGACTGGGAACTCTGAAGCTTTCTTT,CANSSGTGNSEAFF
-,-,TRBJ1-5,TRBV28,TGTGCCAGCAGGCAACAGGGAGAGAATCAGCCCCAGCATTTT,CASRQQGENQPQHF